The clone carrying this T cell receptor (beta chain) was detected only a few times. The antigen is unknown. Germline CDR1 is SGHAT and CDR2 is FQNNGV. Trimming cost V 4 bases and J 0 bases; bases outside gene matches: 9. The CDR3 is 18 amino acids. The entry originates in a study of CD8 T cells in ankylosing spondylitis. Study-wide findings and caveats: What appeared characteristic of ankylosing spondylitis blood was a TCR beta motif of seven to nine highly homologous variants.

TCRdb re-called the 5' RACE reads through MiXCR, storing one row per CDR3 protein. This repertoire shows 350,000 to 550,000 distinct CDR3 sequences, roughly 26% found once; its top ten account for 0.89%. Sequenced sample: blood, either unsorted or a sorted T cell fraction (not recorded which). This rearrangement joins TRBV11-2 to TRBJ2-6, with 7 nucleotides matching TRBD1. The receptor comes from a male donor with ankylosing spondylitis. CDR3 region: CASSYRGQTSSGANVLTF. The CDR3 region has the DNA TGTGCCAGCAGCTATAGGGGACAGACAAGCTCTGGGGCCAACGTCCTGACTTTC.